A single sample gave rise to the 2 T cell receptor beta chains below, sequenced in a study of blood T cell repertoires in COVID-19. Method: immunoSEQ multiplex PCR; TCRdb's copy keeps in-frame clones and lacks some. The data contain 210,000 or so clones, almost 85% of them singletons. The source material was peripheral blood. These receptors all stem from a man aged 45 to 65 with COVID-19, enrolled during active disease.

CDR3: CASSDRTGNPTGANVLTF. In nucleotides, the CDR3 is TGTGCCAGCAGTGACCGGACAGGGAACCCCACTGGGGCCAACGTCCTGACTTTC. This rearrangement joins TRBV25-1 to TRBJ2-6; 8 nucleotides match TRBD1. V was pared by 3 bases and J by 2 bases, with 9 bases of the junction left unmatched. The V gene's germline CDR1 is MGHDK and CDR2 SYGVNS. The CDR3 has 18 amino acids.

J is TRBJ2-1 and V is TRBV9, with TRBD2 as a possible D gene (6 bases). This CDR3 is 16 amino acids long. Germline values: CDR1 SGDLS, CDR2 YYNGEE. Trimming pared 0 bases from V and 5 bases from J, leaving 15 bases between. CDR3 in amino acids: CASSVEIAAEDNEQFF. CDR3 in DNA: TGTGCCAGCAGCGTAGAGATAGCGGCGGAAGACAATGAGCAGTTCTTC.